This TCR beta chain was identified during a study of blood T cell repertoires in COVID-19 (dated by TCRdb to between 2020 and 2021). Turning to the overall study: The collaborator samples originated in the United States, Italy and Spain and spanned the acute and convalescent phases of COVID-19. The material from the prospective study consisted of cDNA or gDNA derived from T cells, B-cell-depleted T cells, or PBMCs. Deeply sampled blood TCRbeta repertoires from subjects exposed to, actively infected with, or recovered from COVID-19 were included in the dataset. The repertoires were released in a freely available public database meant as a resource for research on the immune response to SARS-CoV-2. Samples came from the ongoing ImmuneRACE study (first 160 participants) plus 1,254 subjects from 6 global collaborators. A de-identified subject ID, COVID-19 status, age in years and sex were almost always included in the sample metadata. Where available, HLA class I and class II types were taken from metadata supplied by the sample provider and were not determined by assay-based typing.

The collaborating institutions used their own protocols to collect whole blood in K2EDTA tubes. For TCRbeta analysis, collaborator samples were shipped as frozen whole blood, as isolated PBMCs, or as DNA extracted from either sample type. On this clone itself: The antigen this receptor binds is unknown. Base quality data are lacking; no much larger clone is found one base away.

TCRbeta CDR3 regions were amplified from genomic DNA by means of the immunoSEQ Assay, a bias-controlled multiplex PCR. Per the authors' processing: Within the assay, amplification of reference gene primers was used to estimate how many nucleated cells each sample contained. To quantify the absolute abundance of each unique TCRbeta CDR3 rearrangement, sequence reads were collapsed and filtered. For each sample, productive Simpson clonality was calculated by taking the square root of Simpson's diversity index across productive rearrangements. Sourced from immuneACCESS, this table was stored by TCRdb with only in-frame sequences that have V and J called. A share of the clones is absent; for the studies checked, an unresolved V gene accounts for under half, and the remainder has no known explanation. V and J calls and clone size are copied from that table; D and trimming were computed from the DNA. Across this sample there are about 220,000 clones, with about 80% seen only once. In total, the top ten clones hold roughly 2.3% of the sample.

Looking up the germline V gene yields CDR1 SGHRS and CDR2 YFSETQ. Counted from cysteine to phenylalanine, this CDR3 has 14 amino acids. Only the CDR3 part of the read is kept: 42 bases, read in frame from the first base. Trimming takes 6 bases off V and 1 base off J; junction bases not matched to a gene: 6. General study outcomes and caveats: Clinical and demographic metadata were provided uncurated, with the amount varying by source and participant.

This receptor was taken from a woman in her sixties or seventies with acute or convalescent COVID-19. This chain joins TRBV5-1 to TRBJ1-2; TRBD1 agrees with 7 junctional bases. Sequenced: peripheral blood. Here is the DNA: TGCGCCAGCACAGAGACAGGGAGTAACTATGGCTACACCTTC. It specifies CASTETGSNYGYTF.